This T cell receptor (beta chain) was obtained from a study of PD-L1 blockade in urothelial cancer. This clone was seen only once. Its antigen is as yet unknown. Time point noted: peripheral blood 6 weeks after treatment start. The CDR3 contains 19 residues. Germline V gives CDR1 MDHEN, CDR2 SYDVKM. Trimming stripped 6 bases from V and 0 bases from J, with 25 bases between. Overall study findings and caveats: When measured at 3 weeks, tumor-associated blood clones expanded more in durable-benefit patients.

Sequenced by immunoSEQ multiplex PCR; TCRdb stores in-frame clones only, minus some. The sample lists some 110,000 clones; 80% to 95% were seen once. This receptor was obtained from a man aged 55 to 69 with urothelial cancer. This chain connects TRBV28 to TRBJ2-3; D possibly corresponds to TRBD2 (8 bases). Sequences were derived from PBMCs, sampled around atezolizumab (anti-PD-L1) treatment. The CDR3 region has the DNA TGTGCCAGCAGCTGGGCGGGACAGCCAGCGGGGGCTAGCACAGATACGCAGTATTTT. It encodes CASSWAGQPAGASTDTQYF.